This TCR beta chain was captured in a study of graft-versus-host responses after intestinal transplantation. For the study at large: Among the recipients, transplants were multivisceral, liver-intestinal, or isolated intestinal. The study gave all recipients anti-thymocyte globulin induction, then tacrolimus and steroids for 2 to 3 years. Study results and limitations: Individuals who had graft-donor T cell macrochimerism had allografts that showed high graft-versus-host to host-versus-graft clonal ratios.

Turning to this clone: Its antigen is undetermined.

Data came from immunoSEQ multiplex PCR; TCRdb stores just in-frame clones and leaves some out. There are roughly 93,000 clones in the sample; around 92% occur only once, and about 0.44% lies in the top ten. Per germline, CDR1 MDHEN and CDR2 SYDVKM. Deletions cut 5 bases from V and 7 bases from J, with 4 bases between. The CDR3 contains 10 residues. The TCR sequence derives from a human donor who was the organ donor for an intestinal transplant. The starting material was unstimulated CD8+ T cells sorted from spleen or lymph node cells, obtained before transplant. V is TRBV28 and J is TRBJ2-3, with no clear D. In nucleotides, the CDR3 is TGTGCCAGCAGTCATCATACGCAGTATTTT. Translated: CASSHHTQYF.